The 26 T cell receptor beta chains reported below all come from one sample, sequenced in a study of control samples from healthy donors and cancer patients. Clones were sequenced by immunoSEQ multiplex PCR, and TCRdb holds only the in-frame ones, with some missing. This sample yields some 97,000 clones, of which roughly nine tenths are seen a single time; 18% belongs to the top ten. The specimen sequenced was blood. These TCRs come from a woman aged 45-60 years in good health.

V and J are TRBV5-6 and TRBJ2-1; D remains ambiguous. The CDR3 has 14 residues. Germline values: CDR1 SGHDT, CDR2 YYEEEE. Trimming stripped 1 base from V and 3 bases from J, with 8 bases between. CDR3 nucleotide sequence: TGTGCCAGCAGCTTGTCTGGCCGCTACAATGAGCAGTTCTTC. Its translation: CASSLSGRYNEQFF.

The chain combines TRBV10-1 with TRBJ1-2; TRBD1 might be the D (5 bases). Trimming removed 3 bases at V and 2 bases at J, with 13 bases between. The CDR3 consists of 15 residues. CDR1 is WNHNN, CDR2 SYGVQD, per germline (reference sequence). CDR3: CASSEYGGTNYGYTF. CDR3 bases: TGCGCCAGCAGTGAATATGGGGGGACCAACTATGGCTACACCTTC.

The CDR3 here is CASSPEQGFSGNTIYF. The DNA for the CDR3 is TGCGCCAGCAGCCCCGAGCAGGGTTTCTCTGGAAACACCATATATTTT. The chain has TRBV5-1 and TRBJ1-3; perhaps TRBD1 as D (5 bases). V was pared by 4 bases and J by 0 bases, with 14 bases between. This CDR3 is built from 16 residues. CDR1 is SGHRS, CDR2 YFSETQ, per germline.

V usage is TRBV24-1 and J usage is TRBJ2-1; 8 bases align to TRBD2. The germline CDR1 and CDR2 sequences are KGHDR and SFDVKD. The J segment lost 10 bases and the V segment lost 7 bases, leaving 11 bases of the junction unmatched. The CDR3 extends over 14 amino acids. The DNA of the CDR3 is TGTGCCACCAGCGAAACGGGGGGGCTGGCCGAGCAGTTCTTC. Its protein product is CATSETGGLAEQFF.

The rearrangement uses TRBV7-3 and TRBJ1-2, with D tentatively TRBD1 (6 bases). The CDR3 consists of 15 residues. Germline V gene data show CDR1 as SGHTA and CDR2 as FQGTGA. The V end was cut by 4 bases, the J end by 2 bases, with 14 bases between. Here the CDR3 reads CASSSKGGPNYGYTF. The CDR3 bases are TGTGCCAGCAGCTCAAAGGGGGGGCCCAACTATGGCTACACCTTC.

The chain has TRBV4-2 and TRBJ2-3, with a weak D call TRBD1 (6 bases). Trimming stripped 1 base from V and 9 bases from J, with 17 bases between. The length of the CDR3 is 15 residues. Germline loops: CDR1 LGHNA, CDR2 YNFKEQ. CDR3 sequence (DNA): TGTGCCAGCAGCCAAGTTTATGTCAGGGGTGAAACGCAGTATTTT. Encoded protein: CASSQVYVRGETQYF.

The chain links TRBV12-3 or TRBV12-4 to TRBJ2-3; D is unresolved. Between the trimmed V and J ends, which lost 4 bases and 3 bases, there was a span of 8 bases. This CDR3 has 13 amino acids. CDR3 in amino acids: CASSSLHTDTQYF. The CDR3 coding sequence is TGTGCCAGCAGTTCCCTTCATACAGATACGCAGTATTTT.

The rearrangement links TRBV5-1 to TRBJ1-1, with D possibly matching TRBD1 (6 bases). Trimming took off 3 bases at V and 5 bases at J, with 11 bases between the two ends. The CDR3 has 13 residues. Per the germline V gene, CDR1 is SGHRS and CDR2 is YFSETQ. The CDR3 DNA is TGCGCCAGCAGCTACAACAGGGTAACTGAAGCTTTCTTT. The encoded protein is CASSYNRVTEAFF.

DNA for the CDR3: TGTGCCAGCTCACTACAAGCGCGCCGCTCCTACAATGAGCAGTTCTTC. It codes for CASSLQARRSYNEQFF. The chain links TRBV18 to TRBJ2-1; D uncertain. Trimming took off 4 bases at V and 0 bases at J, with 13 bases between the two ends. The CDR3 covers 16 residues. Germline loops: CDR1 KGHSH, CDR2 LQKENI.

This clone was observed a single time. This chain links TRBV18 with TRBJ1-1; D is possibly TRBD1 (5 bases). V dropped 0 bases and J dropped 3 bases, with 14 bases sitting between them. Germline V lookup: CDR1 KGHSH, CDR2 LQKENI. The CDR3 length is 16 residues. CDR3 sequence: CASSPPRGGLYTEAFF. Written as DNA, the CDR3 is TGTGCCAGCTCACCACCTCGGGGGGGATTATACACTGAAGCTTTCTTT.

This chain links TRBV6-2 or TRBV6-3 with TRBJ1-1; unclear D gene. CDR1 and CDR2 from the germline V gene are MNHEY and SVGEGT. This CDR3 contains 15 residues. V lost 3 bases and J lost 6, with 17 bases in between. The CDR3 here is CASSYTPQEVAEAFF. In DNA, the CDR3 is TGTGCCAGCAGTTATACCCCCCAAGAGGTCGCTGAAGCTTTCTTT.

This CDR3 reads CSAGGQMNTEAFF. As DNA, the CDR3 is TGCAGCGCCGGGGGGCAGATGAACACTGAAGCTTTCTTT. The chain combines TRBV29-1 with TRBJ1-1, with D possibly TRBD1 on 6 matching bases. Per germline, CDR1 SQVTM and CDR2 ANQGSEA. Trimming pared 7 bases from V and 0 bases from J, leaving 12 bases between. The CDR3 contains 13 residues. Complete variable domain (other parts from reference TRBV29-1 and TRBJ1-1): SAVISQKPSRDICQRGTSLTIQCQVDSQVTMMFWYRQQPGQSLTLIATANQGSEATYESGFVIDKFPISRPNLTFSTLTVSNMSPEDSSIYLCSAGGQMNTEAFFGQGTRLTVV.

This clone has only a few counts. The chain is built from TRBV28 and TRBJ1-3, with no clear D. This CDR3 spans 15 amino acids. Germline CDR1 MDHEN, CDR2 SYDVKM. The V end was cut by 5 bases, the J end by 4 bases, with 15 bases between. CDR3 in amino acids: CASSTSPQGGNTIYF. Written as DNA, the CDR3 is TGTGCCAGCAGTACCTCGCCCCAAGGAGGAAACACCATATATTTT.

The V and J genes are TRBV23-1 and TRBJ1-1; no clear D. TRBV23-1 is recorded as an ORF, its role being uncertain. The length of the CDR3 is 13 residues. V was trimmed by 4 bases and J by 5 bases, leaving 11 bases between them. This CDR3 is CASSRLGWTEAFF. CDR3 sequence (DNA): TGCGCCAGCAGTCGCCTCGGGTGGACTGAAGCTTTCTTT.

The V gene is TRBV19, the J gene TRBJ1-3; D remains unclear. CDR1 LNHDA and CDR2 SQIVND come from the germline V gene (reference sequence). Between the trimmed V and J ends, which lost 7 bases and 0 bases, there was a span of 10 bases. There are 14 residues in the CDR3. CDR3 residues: CASTASSSGNTIYF. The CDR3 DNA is TGTGCCAGTACCGCGAGTAGCTCTGGAAACACCATATATTTT.

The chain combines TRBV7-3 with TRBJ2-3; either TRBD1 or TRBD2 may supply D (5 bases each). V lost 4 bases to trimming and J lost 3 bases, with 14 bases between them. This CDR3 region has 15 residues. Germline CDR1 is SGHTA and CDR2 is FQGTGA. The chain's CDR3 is CASSYPGPETDTQYF. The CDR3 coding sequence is TGTGCCAGCAGCTATCCGGGACCGGAGACAGATACGCAGTATTTT.

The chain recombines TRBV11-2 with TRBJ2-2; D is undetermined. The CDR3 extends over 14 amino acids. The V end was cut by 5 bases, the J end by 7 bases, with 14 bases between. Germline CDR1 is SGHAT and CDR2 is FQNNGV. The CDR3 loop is CASSPSAASGELFF. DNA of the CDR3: TGTGCCAGCAGCCCCAGCGCAGCGAGCGGGGAGCTGTTTTTT.

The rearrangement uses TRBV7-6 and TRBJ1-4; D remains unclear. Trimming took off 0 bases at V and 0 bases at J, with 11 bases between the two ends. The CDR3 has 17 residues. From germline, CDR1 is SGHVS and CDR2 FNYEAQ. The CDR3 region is CASSLAPYLATNEKLFF. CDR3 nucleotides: TGTGCCAGCAGCTTAGCACCTTACTTGGCAACTAATGAAAAACTGTTTTTT.

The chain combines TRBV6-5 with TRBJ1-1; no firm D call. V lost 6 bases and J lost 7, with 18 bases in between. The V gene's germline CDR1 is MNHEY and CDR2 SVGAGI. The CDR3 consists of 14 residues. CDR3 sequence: CASRFMSSQVEAFF. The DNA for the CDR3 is TGTGCCAGCAGATTCATGAGCTCGCAGGTTGAAGCTTTCTTT.

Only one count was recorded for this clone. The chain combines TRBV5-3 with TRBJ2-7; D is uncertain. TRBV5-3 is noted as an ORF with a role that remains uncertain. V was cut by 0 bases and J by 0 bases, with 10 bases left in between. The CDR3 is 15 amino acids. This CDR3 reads CARSLGTPSSYEQYV. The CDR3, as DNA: TGTGCCAGAAGCTTGGGGACCCCGAGCTCCTACGAGCAGTACGTC.

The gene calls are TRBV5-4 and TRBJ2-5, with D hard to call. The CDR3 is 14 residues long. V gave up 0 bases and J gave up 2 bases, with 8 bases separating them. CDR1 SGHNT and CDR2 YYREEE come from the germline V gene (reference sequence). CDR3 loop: CASSLAADQETQYF. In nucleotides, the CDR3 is TGTGCCAGCAGCTTGGCGGCGGATCAAGAGACCCAGTACTTC.

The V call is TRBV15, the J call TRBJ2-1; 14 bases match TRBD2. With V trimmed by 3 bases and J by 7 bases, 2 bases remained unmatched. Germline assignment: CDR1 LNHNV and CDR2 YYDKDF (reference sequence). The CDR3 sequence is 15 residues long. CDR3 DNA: TGTGCCACCAGCAGGACTAGCGGGGGGGCAAATGAGCAGTTCTTC. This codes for CATSRTSGGANEQFF.

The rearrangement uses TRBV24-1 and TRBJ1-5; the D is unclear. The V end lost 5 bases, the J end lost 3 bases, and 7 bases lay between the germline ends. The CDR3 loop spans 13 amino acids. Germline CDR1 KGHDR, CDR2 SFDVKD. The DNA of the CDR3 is TGTGCCACCAGTGCTCAATACAATCAGCCCCAGCATTTT. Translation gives CATSAQYNQPQHF.

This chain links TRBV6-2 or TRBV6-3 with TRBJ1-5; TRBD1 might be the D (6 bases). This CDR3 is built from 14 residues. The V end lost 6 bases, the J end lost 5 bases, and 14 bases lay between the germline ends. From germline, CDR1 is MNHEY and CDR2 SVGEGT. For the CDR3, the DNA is TGTGCCAGCAGCAGGACCGGACAGCATCAGCCCCAGCATTTT. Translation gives CASSRTGQHQPQHF.

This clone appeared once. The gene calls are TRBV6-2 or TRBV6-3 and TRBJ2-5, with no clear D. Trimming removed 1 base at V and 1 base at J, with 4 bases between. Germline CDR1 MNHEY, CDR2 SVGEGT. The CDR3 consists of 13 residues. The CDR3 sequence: CASSYLFQETQYF. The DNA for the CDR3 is TGTGCCAGCAGTTACTTATTCCAAGAGACCCAGTACTTC.

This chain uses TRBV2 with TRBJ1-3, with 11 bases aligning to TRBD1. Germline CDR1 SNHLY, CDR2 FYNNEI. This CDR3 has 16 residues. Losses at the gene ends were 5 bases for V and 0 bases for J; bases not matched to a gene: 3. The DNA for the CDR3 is TGTGCCAGCAGTTCCGGGACAGGGGGCTCTGGAAACACCATATATTTT. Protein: CASSSGTGGSGNTIYF.